The T cell receptor beta chain described here comes from a study of OX40 agonist ivuxolimab in advanced cancers. The wider study: An agonistic anti-OX40 (CD134) antibody, ivuxolimab, was used to treat the patients. From roughly 20 to 85 years was the age range, with a mean of approximately 63 years, and roughly 80% were male.

Method: immunoSEQ multiplex PCR; TCRdb's copy keeps in-frame clones and lacks some. The sample has roughly 82,000 clones, less than 90% seen once; the top ten hold 0.7% to 0.9%. The germline V and J ends were trimmed by 7 bases and 2 bases, with 12 bases remaining between them. This CDR3 has 14 residues. In germline, CDR1 is LNHDA, CDR2 SQIVND (reference sequence). People who had autoimmune disease history or systemic immunosuppression were excluded. The sequence came from an adult with an advanced solid tumor such as melanoma, head and neck, liver or kidney cancer. The specimen was CD4+ or CD8+ T cells sorted from blood, collected in a trial of the OX40 agonist ivuxolimab. The J gene is TRBJ1-5, the V gene TRBV19; D ambiguous. Written as DNA, the CDR3 is TGTGCCAGTACGAGCAGTTCGGGCAATCAGCCCCAGCATTTT. Translation gives CASTSSSGNQPQHF. Filled out from reference TRBV19 and TRBJ1-5, the complete variable domain reads DGGITQSPKYLFRKEGQNVTLSCEQNLNHDAMYWYRQDPGQGLRLIYYSQIVNDFQKGDIAEGYSVSREKKESFPLTVTSAQKNPTAFYLCASTSSSGNQPQHFGDGTRLSIL.